This T cell receptor (beta chain) appears in the sequencing data of a study of blood T cell repertoires in COVID-19. Across the whole study: The analysed material was cDNA or gDNA that came from T cells, B-cell-depleted T cells, or PBMCs.

As handled by the study authors: From reference gene primer amplification, estimates of nucleated cell counts were derived. Clones were read by immunoSEQ multiplex PCR, and TCRdb kept only the in-frame ones, dropping some. That table is the source of V, J and clone size, and D and trimming were worked out from the DNA. The repertoire holds about 150,000 clones, roughly 82% seen once, with 2.2% in the top ten. This CDR3 is built from 15 residues. CDR1 and CDR2 from the germline V gene are LGHDT and YNNKEL (reference sequence). Losses at the gene ends were 5 bases for V and 6 bases for J; bases not matched to a gene: 8.

This chain uses TRBV3-1 (or the pseudogene TRBV3-2) with TRBJ2-3; 10 nucleotides agree with TRBD2. Material: peripheral blood. The origin of this receptor is an older man with acute or convalescent COVID-19. This chain's CDR3 is CASSFLAGVADTQYF. DNA of the CDR3: TGTGCCAGCAGCTTTCTAGCGGGAGTGGCGGATACGCAGTATTTT.